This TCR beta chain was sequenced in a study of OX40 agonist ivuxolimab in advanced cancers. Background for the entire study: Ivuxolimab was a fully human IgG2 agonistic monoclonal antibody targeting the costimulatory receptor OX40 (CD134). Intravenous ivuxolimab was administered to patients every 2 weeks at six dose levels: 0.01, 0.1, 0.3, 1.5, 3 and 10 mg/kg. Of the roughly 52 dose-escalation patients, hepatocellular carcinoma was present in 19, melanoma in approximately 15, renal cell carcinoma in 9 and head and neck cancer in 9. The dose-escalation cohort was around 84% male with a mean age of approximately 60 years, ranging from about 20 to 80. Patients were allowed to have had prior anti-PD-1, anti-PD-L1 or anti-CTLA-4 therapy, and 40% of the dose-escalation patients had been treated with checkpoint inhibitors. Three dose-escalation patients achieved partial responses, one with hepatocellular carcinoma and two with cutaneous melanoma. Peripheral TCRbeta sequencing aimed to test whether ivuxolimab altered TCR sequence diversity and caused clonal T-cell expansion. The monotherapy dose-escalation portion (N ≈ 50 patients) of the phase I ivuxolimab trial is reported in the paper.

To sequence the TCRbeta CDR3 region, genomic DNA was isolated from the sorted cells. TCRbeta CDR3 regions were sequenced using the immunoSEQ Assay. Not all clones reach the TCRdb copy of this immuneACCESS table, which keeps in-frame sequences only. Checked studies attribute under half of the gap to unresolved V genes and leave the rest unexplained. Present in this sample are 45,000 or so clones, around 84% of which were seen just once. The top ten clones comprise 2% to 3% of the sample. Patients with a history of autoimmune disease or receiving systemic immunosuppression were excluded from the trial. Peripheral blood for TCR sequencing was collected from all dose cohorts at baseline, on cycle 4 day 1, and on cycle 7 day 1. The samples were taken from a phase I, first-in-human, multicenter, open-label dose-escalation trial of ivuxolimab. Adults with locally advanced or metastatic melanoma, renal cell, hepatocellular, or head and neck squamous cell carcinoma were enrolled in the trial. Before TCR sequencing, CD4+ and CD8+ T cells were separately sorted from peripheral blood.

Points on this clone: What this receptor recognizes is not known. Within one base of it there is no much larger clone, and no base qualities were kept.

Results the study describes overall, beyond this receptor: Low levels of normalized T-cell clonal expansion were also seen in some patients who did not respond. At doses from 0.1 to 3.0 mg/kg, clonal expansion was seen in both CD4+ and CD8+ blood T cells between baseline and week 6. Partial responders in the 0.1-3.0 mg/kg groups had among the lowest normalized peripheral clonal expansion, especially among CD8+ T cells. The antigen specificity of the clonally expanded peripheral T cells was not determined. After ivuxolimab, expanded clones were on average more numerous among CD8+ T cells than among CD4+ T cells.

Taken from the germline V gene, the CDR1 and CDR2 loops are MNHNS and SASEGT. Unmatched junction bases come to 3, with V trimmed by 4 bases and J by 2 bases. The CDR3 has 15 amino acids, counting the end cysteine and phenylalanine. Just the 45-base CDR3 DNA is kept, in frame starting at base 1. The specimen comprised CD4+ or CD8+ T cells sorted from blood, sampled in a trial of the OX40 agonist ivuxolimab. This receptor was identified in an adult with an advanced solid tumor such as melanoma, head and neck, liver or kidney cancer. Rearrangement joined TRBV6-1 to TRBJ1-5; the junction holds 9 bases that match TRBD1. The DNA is TGTGCCAGCAGTGGGACAGGGGAAGGCAATCAGCCCCAGCATTTT. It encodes CASSGTGEGNQPQHF.